These 9 T cell receptor beta chains originate from one sample sequenced in a study of cytomegalovirus exposure and HLA in healthy donors (dated by TCRdb to the late 2010s). Library preparation was by the immunoSEQ multiplex PCR assay. The multiplex PCR relied on a mix of 60 forward primers for TCR Vbeta segments and 13 reverse primers for TCR Jbeta segments. TCRdb mirrors the immuneACCESS table, restricted to in-frame sequences. Some clones are absent from its copies; in checked studies, under half trace to an unresolved V gene, and the reason for the others is unknown. The sample yields tens of thousands of clones; around 90% were counted once. Approximately 1.5% of the sample lies in the top ten. Sample: PBMCs. The receptors stem from a man in his thirties or forties in good health and CMV-seropositive.

The count of this clone is one. The chain uses TRBV6-1 and TRBJ2-5; TRBD1 matches 10 bases. The V gene end was trimmed by 5 bases and the J gene end by 5 bases; junction bases not matched to a gene: 8. There are 15 residues in the CDR3. CDR1 is MNHNS and CDR2 is SASEGT in the germline V gene. CDR3 sequence: CASSRQGASIETQYF. For the CDR3, the DNA is TGTGCCAGCAGTCGACAGGGGGCGTCAATTGAGACCCAGTACTTC.

The chain is built from TRBV25-1 and TRBJ2-5; unclear D gene. CDR1 and CDR2 from the germline V gene are MGHDK and SYGVNS. V lost 7 bases and J 5 bases, leaving 14 bases between the germline ends. The CDR3 has 13 residues. The CDR3 protein is CASISPIRETQYF. The CDR3 DNA reads as TGTGCCAGCATTAGCCCGATTAGGGAGACCCAGTACTTC. Combining the CDR3 with reference TRBV25-1 and TRBJ2-5 gives the whole variable domain EADIYQTPRYLVIGTGKKITLECSQTMGHDKMYWYQQDPGMELHLIHYSYGVNSTEKGDLSSESTVSRIRTEHFPLTLESARPSHTSQYLCASISPIRETQYFGPGTRLLVL.

The rearrangement links TRBV15 to TRBJ2-7; 10 nucleotides match TRBD2. The junction had 7 bases not matched to a gene; V was cut back by 5 bases and J by 3 bases. The V gene's germline CDR1 is LNHNV and CDR2 YYDKDF (reference sequence). The CDR3 consists of 15 residues. The CDR3 sequence is CATSPGPSGSYEQYF. CDR3 bases: TGTGCCACCAGCCCAGGCCCTAGCGGGAGCTACGAGCAGTACTTC. The full variable domain, with the rest looked up from reference TRBV15 and TRBJ2-7, is DAMVIQNPRYQVTQFGKPVTLSCSQTLNHNVMYWYQQKSSQAPKLLFHYYDKDFNNEADTPDNFQSRRPNTSFCFLDIRSPGLGDTAMYLCATSPGPSGSYEQYFGPGTRLTVT.

The chain is built from TRBV6-4 and TRBJ2-3; 11 bases align to TRBD2. The V segment lost 4 bases and the J segment 3 bases; nucleotides outside the gene matches: 0. The CDR3 loop spans 14 amino acids. Per the germline V gene, CDR1 is MRHNA and CDR2 is SNTAGT. CDR3 DNA sequence: TGTGCCAGCAGTGTAGCGGGAGGGACAGATACGCAGTATTTT. It encodes CASSVAGGTDTQYF.

J is TRBJ2-1 and V is TRBV5-1; D might be TRBD1 (5 bases). The CDR3 has 12 residues. Germline V gene sequence: CDR1 SGHRS, CDR2 YFSETQ. V lost 2 bases to trimming and J lost 8 bases, with 8 bases between them. Written as DNA, the CDR3 is TGCGCCAGCAGCTTTACCAGGGATGAGCAGTTCTTC. Its protein is CASSFTRDEQFF.

DNA of the CDR3: TGTGCCATCAGTACAGACAGGGGGCTATCCTACGAGCAGTACTTC. This gives the protein CAISTDRGLSYEQYF. The chain has TRBV10-3 and TRBJ2-7, with 10 bases lining up with TRBD1. From germline, CDR1 is ENHRY and CDR2 SYGVKD. This CDR3 has 15 residues. J lost 1 base, V lost 5 bases, and 5 bases had no gene match.

The rearrangement joins TRBV10-1 to TRBJ2-2; 10 nucleotides align to TRBD2. V lost 0 bases and J lost 8; bases outside the gene matches: 9. The CDR3 sequence is 17 residues long. Per germline, CDR1 WNHNN and CDR2 SYGVQD (reference sequence). For the CDR3, the DNA is TGCGCCAGCAGTGAGTCGTCGGGACTAGCGAGAAAGGGGGAGCTGTTTTTT. This translates into CASSESSGLARKGELFF.

J is TRBJ1-1 and V is TRBV20-1, with D uncertain. V gave up 3 bases and J gave up 7 bases, with 9 bases separating them. CDR3 size: 11 residues. Per germline, CDR1 DFQATT and CDR2 SNEGSKA (reference sequence). CDR3 in DNA: TGCAGTGCTAGGGTTCTAGGTGAAGCTTTCTTT. It encodes CSARVLGEAFF.

The chain carries TRBV6-5 and TRBJ1-2, with 8 nucleotides matching TRBD1. V dropped 4 bases and J dropped 6; count of bases not matched to a gene: 13. The CDR3 runs to 16 residues. Germline-derived CDR1 and CDR2 are MNHEY and SVGAGI. The CDR3 reads CASSSGTGHPTDGYTF. CDR3 coding DNA: TGTGCCAGCAGTTCAGGGACAGGACACCCCACAGATGGCTACACCTTC.